Shown below are 17 T cell receptor beta chains from a single sample sequenced in a study of blood T cell repertoires in COVID-19. The method was immunoSEQ multiplex PCR; TCRdb's version includes in-frame clones alone and lacks a portion of them. Of under 400,000 clones listed, 80% to 90% were seen once; the top ten hold about 4%. Material: PBMCs or T cells enriched from blood (not recorded which). The receptors derive from a woman aged 35 to 49 with acute COVID-19.

V and J are TRBV9 and TRBJ1-1; D uncertain. Germline CDR1 is SGDLS and CDR2 is YYNGEE. Trimming removed 2 bases from V and 5 bases from J, with 13 bases in between. CDR3 length equals 14 residues. DNA of the CDR3: TGTGCCAGCAGCGTTGACCTGACTATAACTGAAGCTTTCTTT. Its translation is CASSVDLTITEAFF.

By share, this clone ranks as medium-sized (0.01 to 0.1%). The gene calls are TRBV27 and TRBJ2-2; 9 bases match TRBD1. Losses at the gene ends were 4 bases for V and 8 bases for J; bases not matched to a gene: 2. CDR3 size: 13 residues. Germline values: CDR1 MNHEY, CDR2 SMNVEV (reference sequence). For the CDR3, the DNA is TGTGCCAGCAGTTGGGGGACAGGGGGGGAGCTGTTTTTT. Its translation is CASSWGTGGELFF.

The chain employs TRBV5-1 and TRBJ2-7, with D perhaps TRBD2 (6 bases). V lost 0 bases and J 2 bases, leaving 9 bases between the germline ends. The CDR3 is 14 residues long. CDR1 and CDR2 from the germline V gene are SGHRS and YFSETQ. CDR3 protein: CASSLEEGPYEQYF. Written as DNA, the CDR3 is TGCGCCAGCAGCTTGGAGGAGGGGCCCTACGAGCAGTACTTC.

This chain joins TRBV11-2 and TRBJ2-7, with 9 bases fitting TRBD1. The CDR3 consists of 16 residues. V lost 1 base, J lost 2 bases, and 6 bases stayed unmatched. CDR1 is SGHAT and CDR2 is FQNNGV in the germline V gene. DNA for the CDR3: TGTGCCAGCAGCTTAGGTGGGACAGGGCGGACCTACGAGCAGTACTTC. Translating gives CASSLGGTGRTYEQYF. The complete variable domain, with remaining parts taken from reference TRBV11-2 and TRBJ2-7, reads EAGVAQSPRYKIIEKRQSVAFWCNPISGHATLYWYQQILGQGPKLLIQFQNNGVVDDSQLPKDRFSAERLKGVDSTLKIQPAKLEDSAVYLCASSLGGTGRTYEQYFGPGTRLTVT.

The J gene is TRBJ1-6, the V gene TRBV2; D possibly corresponds to TRBD1 (6 bases). Per the germline V gene, CDR1 is SNHLY and CDR2 is FYNNEI. The CDR3 has 16 amino acids. V lost 5 bases and J 8 bases, leaving 19 bases between the germline ends. The CDR3 spells CASSIRGGRDHSPLHF. The CDR3 nucleotides read TGTGCCAGCAGTATAAGGGGGGGCAGGGACCATTCACCCCTCCACTTT. The full variable domain, with the rest looked up from reference TRBV2 and TRBJ1-6, is EPEVTQTPSHQVTQMGQEVILRCVPISNHLYFYWYRQILGQKVEFLVSFYNNEISEKSEIFDDQFSVERPDGSNFTLKIRSTKLEDSAMYFCASSIRGGRDHSPLHFGNGTRLTVT.

This clone was seen only a few times. The chain links TRBV5-5 to TRBJ1-2, with a tentative D call TRBD1 (6 bases). This CDR3 spans 13 amino acids. Germline values: CDR1 SGHKS, CDR2 YYEKEE (reference sequence). V gave up 2 bases and J gave up 4 bases, with 9 bases separating them. For the CDR3, the DNA is TGTGCCAGCAGCTTCACAGGGTCCTATGGCTACACCTTC. Residues: CASSFTGSYGYTF.

J is TRBJ1-4 and V is TRBV6-5, with TRBD1 matching 7 bases. The CDR3 consists of 14 residues. Germline V gene lookup returns CDR1 MNHEY and CDR2 SVGAGI. Trimming cost V 5 bases and J 8 bases; bases outside gene matches: 8. The CDR3 nucleotides are TGTGCCAGCAGTCGAGGGGGCGCATGGGAAAAACTGTTTTTT. Amino acid sequence: CASSRGGAWEKLFF.

This chain uses TRBV6-4 with TRBJ1-5; 9 nucleotides line up with TRBD1. The germline V gene has CDR1 MRHNA and CDR2 SNTAGT. This CDR3 comprises 16 residues. V trimming: 7 bases; J trimming: 4 bases; junction bases outside the gene matches: 11. CDR3 nucleotide sequence: TGTGCCAGCAACCTACAGGGACAGGGATCGAATCAGCCCCAGCATTTT. This gives the protein CASNLQGQGSNQPQHF.

This rearrangement joins TRBV9 to TRBJ2-2; possible D gene TRBD2, 6 bases. Trimming cost V 2 bases and J 7 bases, with 18 bases left between them. CDR1 is SGDLS, CDR2 YYNGEE, per germline. The CDR3 runs 16 residues. CDR3 nucleotide sequence: TGTGCCAGCAGCGTTAGCGGCCTCATCGGGGGCGGGGAGCTGTTTTTT. This encodes CASSVSGLIGGGELFF.

J is TRBJ1-1 and V is TRBV5-1, with D possibly TRBD1 on 6 matching bases. Germline loops: CDR1 SGHRS, CDR2 YFSETQ. Trimming shortened V by 4 bases and J by 0 bases, and 13 bases separated the two germline ends. This CDR3 comprises 15 residues. This CDR3 is CASSPRTDLNTEAFF. The CDR3 bases are TGCGCCAGCAGCCCGAGGACAGATCTGAACACTGAAGCTTTCTTT. Full variable domain (outside the CDR3, taken from reference TRBV5-1 and TRBJ1-1): KAGVTQTPRYLIKTRGQQVTLSCSPISGHRSVSWYQQTPGQGLQFLFEYFSETQRNKGNFPGRFSGRQFSNSRSEMNVSTLELGDSALYLCASSPRTDLNTEAFFGQGTRLTVV.

In its sample, this clone was seen once. The CDR3 here is CATSRDRVFGNTIYF. CDR3 nucleotides: TGTGCCACCAGCCGGGACAGGGTCTTTGGAAACACCATATATTTT. The chain is built from TRBV15 and TRBJ1-3, with 9 bases that match TRBD1. The CDR3 runs to 15 residues. Germline V CDR1 and CDR2: LNHNV, YYDKDF (reference sequence). Trimming cost V 5 bases and J 3 bases; bases outside gene matches: 5. The variable domain in full, completed from reference TRBV15 and TRBJ1-3, reads DAMVIQNPRYQVTQFGKPVTLSCSQTLNHNVMYWYQQKSSQAPKLLFHYYDKDFNNEADTPDNFQSRRPNTSFCFLDIRSPGLGDTAMYLCATSRDRVFGNTIYFGEGSWLTVV.

This chain joins TRBV4-1 and TRBJ1-1; TRBD1 matches at 7 bases. Germline V CDR1 and CDR2: MGHRA, YSYEKL. CDR3 length: 15 amino acids. The V and J ends lost 5 bases and 0 bases, in that order; junction bases with no gene match: 6. For the CDR3, the DNA is TGCGCCAGCAGCTCCCCGGGACAGATGAACACTGAAGCTTTCTTT. This encodes CASSSPGQMNTEAFF.

The chain joins TRBV4-3 to TRBJ1-6; 10 bases map to TRBD1. The CDR3 spans 15 residues. V lost 3 bases to trimming and J lost 6 bases; unmatched junction nucleotides: 2. Per germline, CDR1 LGHNA and CDR2 YSLEER. CDR3: CASSHGQGVNSPLHF. In nucleotides, the CDR3 is TGCGCCAGCAGCCACGGACAGGGGGTTAATTCACCCCTCCACTTT.

This rearrangement joins TRBV5-1 to TRBJ2-5; 7 positions agree with TRBD2. The CDR3 covers 16 residues. Per the germline V gene, CDR1 is SGHRS and CDR2 is YFSETQ. J lost 5 bases, V lost 0 bases, and 10 bases had no gene match. The CDR3 region has the DNA TGCGCCAGCAGCTTGGCAGGTCTAGCGGCCGGGGAGACCCAGTACTTC. It encodes CASSLAGLAAGETQYF.

The chain is built from TRBV4-1 and TRBJ2-7; no definite D call. V was clipped by 0 bases and J by 2 bases, with 8 bases between them. CDR1 and CDR2 from the germline V gene are MGHRA and YSYEKL. The CDR3 length is 14 residues. The CDR3 DNA sequence: TGCGCCAGCAGCCAAGATTCCCAGACCTACGAGCAGTACTTC. Its protein product is CASSQDSQTYEQYF.

The genes are TRBV7-2 and TRBJ2-3; D gene uncertain. Trimming left V 4 bases short and J 6 bases short, with 5 bases between. Germline CDR1 SGHTA, CDR2 FQGNSA. This CDR3 region has 11 residues. CDR3 in amino acids: CASSYKDTQYF. The DNA for the CDR3 is TGTGCCAGCAGCTACAAGGATACGCAGTATTTT.

V gene TRBV4-2 combines with J gene TRBJ2-1; 15 bases match TRBD2. The CDR3 has 18 amino acids. CDR1 and CDR2 (germline): LGHNA, YNFKEQ. V was clipped by 3 bases and J by 5 bases; unmatched bases: 8. For the CDR3, the DNA is TGTGCCAGCAGCCAGGGTACCGGGACTAGCGGGGGGAACAATGAGCAGTTCTTC. Protein: CASSQGTGTSGGNNEQFF.